One sample yielded the 5 T cell receptor beta chains listed below, sequenced in a study of blood T cell repertoires in COVID-19. TCRdb's copy holds only in-frame clones and misses some; the assay was immunoSEQ multiplex PCR. The table lists about 92,000 clones, around 85% of them singletons. The sequencing sample was made of peripheral blood. The receptors derive from a woman of 80 years or more with active or convalescent COVID-19.

The sample holds a few counts of this clone. The V call is TRBV7-2, the J call TRBJ2-1, with 10 bases identical to TRBD2. From germline, CDR1 is SGHTA and CDR2 FQGNSA. Trimming at V came to 5 bases and at J to 5 bases, leaving 9 bases not matched to a gene. CDR3 length: 16 residues. Here the CDR3 reads CASSTTGTSVDNEQFF. The CDR3 DNA reads as TGTGCCAGCAGCACCACCGGGACTAGCGTAGACAATGAGCAGTTCTTC.

The chain links TRBV4-3 to TRBJ2-3, with D perhaps TRBD2 (5 bases). CDR1 LGHNA and CDR2 YSLEER come from the germline V gene. Between the trimmed V and J ends, which lost 1 base and 3 bases, there was a span of 14 bases. CDR3 size: 16 residues. The CDR3 region is CASSQGGLEFTDTQYF. CDR3 DNA sequence: TGCGCCAGCAGCCAAGGAGGGCTAGAATTTACAGATACGCAGTATTTT.

The J gene is TRBJ1-2, the V gene TRBV5-1, with D possibly being TRBD1 (5 bases). Looked up from germline, CDR1 is SGHRS and CDR2 is YFSETQ. V lost 3 bases, J lost 8 bases, and 17 bases lay in between. The CDR3 loop spans 14 amino acids. Written as DNA, the CDR3 is TGCGCCAGCAGCTCACTAGCAGGGTCGGAGGGCTACACCTTC. Translating gives CASSSLAGSEGYTF.

This rearrangement joins TRBV30 to TRBJ1-4; no clear D gene. The V and J ends lost 2 bases and 0 bases respectively, with 4 bases between them. CDR1 is GTSNPN, CDR2 SVGIG, per germline (reference sequence). The CDR3 is 13 residues long. The CDR3 loop reads CAWSPATNEKLFF. DNA for the CDR3: TGTGCCTGGAGTCCCGCAACTAATGAAAAACTGTTTTTT. Complete variable domain (other parts from reference TRBV30 and TRBJ1-4): SQTIHQWPATLVQPVGSPLSLECTVEGTSNPNLYWYRQAAGRGLQLLFYSVGIGQISSEVPQNLSASRPQDRQFILSSKKLLLSDSGFYLCAWSPATNEKLFFGSGTQLSVL.

The chain uses TRBV6-4 and TRBJ1-2; D not resolved. CDR3 length equals 14 residues. Germline CDR1 MRHNA, CDR2 SNTAGT. Trimming removed 3 bases at V and 8 bases at J, with 16 bases between. The CDR3 is CASSDSGSGGGYTF. The CDR3 DNA reads as TGTGCCAGCAGTGATTCCGGGTCTGGTGGCGGCTACACCTTC.